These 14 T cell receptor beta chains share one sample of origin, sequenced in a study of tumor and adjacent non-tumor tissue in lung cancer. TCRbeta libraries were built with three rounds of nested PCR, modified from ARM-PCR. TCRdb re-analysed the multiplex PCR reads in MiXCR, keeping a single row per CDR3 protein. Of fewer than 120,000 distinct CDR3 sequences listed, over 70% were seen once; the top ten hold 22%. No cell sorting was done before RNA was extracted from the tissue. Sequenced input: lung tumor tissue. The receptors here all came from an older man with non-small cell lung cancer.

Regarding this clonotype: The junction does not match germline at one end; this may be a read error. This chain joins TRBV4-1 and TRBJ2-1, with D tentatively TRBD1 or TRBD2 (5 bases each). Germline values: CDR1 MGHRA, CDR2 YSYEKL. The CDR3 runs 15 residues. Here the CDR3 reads CASSVGSSGRNEQCF. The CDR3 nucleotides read TGCGCCAGCAGCGTAGGGAGTTCAGGGCGGAATGAGCAGTGCTTC.

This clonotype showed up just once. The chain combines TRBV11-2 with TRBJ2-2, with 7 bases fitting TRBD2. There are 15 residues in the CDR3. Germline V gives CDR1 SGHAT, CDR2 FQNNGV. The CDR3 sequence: CAGSPLARGTGELFF. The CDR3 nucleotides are TGTGCTGGCAGCCCCCTAGCGCGGGGGACCGGGGAGCTGTTTTTT.

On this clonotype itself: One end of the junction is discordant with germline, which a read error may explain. The CDR3 loop reads CISSLHVLDWASYNEQFF. CDR3 sequence (DNA): TGTATCAGCAGCTTACATGTGCTGGACTGGGCCTCCTATAATGAGCAGTTCTTC. J is TRBJ2-1 and V is TRBV11-2; TRBD2 is a possible D gene (5 bases). Per the germline V gene, CDR1 is SGHAT and CDR2 is FQNNGV. The CDR3 consists of 18 residues.

The CDR3: CASSPATPGTGTRELFF. CDR3 in DNA: TGTGCCAGCAGTCCAGCCACTCCCGGGACAGGGACCAGGGAGCTGTTTTTT. The chain is built from TRBV28 and TRBJ2-2, with 9 bases aligning to TRBD1. V gave up 5 bases and J gave up 9 bases; unmatched junction bases: 16. Germline CDR1 MDHEN, CDR2 SYDVKM. This CDR3 has 17 residues. Filled out from reference TRBV28 and TRBJ2-2, the complete variable domain reads DVKVTQSSRYLVKRTGEKVFLECVQDMDHENMFWYRQDPGLGLRLIYFSYDVKMKEKGDIPEGYSVSREKKERFSLILESASTNQTSMYLCASSPATPGTGTRELFFGEGSRLTVL.

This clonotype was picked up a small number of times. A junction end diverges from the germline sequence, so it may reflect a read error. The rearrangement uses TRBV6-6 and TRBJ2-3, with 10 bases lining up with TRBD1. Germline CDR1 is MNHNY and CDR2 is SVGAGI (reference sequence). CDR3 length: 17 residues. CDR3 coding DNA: TGTGCCAGTAGTTACGATCCAGACAGGGGGCACACAGATACGCAATATTTT. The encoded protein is CASSYDPDRGHTDTQYF.

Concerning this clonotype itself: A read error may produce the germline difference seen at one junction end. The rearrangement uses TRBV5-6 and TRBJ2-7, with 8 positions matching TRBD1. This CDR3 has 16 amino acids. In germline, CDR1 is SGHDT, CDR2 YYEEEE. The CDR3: CASSSVVRDRSYKQYF. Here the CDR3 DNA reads TGTGCCAGCAGCTCCGTTGTCAGGGACAGGAGCTACAAGCAGTACTTC.

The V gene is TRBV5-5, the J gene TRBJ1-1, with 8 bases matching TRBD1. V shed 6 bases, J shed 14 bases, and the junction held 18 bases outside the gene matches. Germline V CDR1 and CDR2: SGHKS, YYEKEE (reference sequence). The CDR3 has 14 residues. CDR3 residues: CASTGQVRGTETFF. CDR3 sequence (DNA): TGTGCCAGCACGGGACAGGTCAGGGGCACTGAAACCTTCTTT.

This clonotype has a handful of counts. CDR3 loop: CSVDGLAGGKESQYF. In nucleotides, the CDR3 is TGCAGCGTGGATGGTCTAGCGGGGGGTAAGGAGTCCCAGTACTTC. This chain uses TRBV29-1 with TRBJ2-5, with 11 bases that match TRBD2. J was trimmed by 9 bases and V by 6 bases; bases with no gene match: 15. Per the germline V gene, CDR1 is SQVTM and CDR2 is ANQGSEA. This CDR3 is 15 amino acids long.

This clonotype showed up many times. CDR3 in DNA: TGCGCCAGCAGCAGGGCGACAGGGGGATCAGTTGGTTCAGATACGCAGTATTTT. Translated, it gives CASSRATGGSVGSDTQYF. V gene TRBV5-1 combines with J gene TRBJ2-3; 9 bases map to TRBD1. CDR1 and CDR2 (germline): SGHRS, YFSETQ. V lost 4 bases and J lost 4; bases outside the gene matches: 16. The CDR3 extends over 18 amino acids.

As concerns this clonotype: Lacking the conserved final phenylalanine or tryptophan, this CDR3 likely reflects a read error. The CDR3 region is CASSYSVQLGYTL. In DNA, the CDR3 is TGTGCCAGCAGTTATTCGGTGCAATTGGGCTACACCCTC. The chain carries TRBV6-5 and TRBJ1-2; D not resolved. This CDR3 contains 13 residues. The germline V gene has CDR1 MNHEY and CDR2 SVGAGI. V dropped 3 bases and J dropped 8 bases, with 13 bases sitting between them.

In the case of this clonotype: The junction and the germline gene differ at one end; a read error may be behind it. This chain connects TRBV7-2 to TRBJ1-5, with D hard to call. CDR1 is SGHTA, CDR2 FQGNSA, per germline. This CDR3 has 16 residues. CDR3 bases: TGTGTCAGCAGTTTATTCTTCGTGGAGGGCAATCAGCCCCAGCATTTT. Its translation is CVSSLFFVEGNQPQHF.

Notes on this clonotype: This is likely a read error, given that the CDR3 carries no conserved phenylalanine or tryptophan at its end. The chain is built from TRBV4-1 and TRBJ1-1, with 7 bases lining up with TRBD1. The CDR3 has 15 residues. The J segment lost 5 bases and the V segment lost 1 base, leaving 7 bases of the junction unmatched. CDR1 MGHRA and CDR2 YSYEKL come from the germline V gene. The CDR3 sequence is CASSQGQGWNTEAFI. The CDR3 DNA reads TGCGCCAGCAGCCAAGGACAGGGCTGGAATACTGAAGCTTTCATT.

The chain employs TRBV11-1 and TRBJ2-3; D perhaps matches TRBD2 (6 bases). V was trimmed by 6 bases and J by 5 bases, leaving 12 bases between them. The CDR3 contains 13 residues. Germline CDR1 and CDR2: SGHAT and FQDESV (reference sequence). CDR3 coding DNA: TGTGCCAGCAGATGGGGGGATCGAGATACGCAGTATTTT. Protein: CASRWGDRDTQYF.

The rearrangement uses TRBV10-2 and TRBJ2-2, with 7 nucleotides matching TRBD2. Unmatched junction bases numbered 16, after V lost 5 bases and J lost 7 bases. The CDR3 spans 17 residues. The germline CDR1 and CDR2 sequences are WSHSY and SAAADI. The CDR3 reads CASSISGLGRSIGELFF. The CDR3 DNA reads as TGCGCCAGCAGTATTTCAGGACTAGGTCGGTCCATCGGGGAGCTGTTTTTT.